These 2 T cell receptor beta chains were all obtained from the same sample, sequenced in a study of T cell responses to AZD1222 COVID-19 vaccine. Profiling relied on immunoSEQ multiplex PCR, and the TCRdb table lists in-frame clones only, not all of them. The profile shows approximately 200,000 clones, just over 90% of them singletons. The sequences come from peripheral blood, collected 28 days after the second AZD1222 dose. The source of these receptors is an adult who received the AZD1222 COVID-19 vaccine.

The genes are TRBV6-5 and TRBJ2-7; 11 bases match TRBD2. CDR1 is MNHEY, CDR2 SVGAGI, per germline. V trimming: 5 bases; J trimming: 3 bases; junction bases outside the gene matches: 3. There are 14 residues in the CDR3. CDR3: CASSPGTSGYEQYF. For the CDR3, the DNA is TGTGCCAGCAGTCCCGGGACTAGCGGCTACGAGCAGTACTTC.

V gene TRBV3-1 (or the pseudogene TRBV3-2) combines with J gene TRBJ2-3; the match to TRBD2 covers 13 bases. Losses at the gene ends were 5 bases for V and 7 bases for J; bases not matched to a gene: 3. This CDR3 spans 14 amino acids. The germline gives CDR1 LGHDT, CDR2 YNNKEL (reference sequence). Here the CDR3 DNA reads TGTGCCAGCAGCTACGGGACTAGCGGGAATACGCAGTATTTT. Protein product: CASSYGTSGNTQYF.